This TCR beta chain was recovered during a study of regulatory T cells in long-lasting Graves disease. This clonotype was seen at least ten times. Library construction for TCR beta used iRepertoire HTBI primers and Arm-PCR of CDR3 regions. TCRdb itself ran the multiplex PCR reads through MiXCR, one entry per CDR3 protein. The repertoire holds about 310,000 distinct CDR3 sequences, about a sixth seen once, with about 36% in the top ten. Specified time point: newly diagnosed GD, antithyroid drugs for less than 3 months. PBMC RNA was the source of the TCR library. This TCR came from a female donor with Graves disease. The specimen comprised peripheral blood mononuclear cells (PBMCs), sampled at new diagnosis, from a patient treated with antithyroid drugs.

The CDR3 region is CASSLREAENSPLHF. As DNA, the CDR3 is TGCGCCAGCAGCCTACGTGAGGCAGAGAATTCACCCCTCCACTTT. The chain combines TRBV4-1 with TRBJ1-6, with D unclear. CDR1 is MGHRA and CDR2 is YSYEKL in the germline V gene. Trimming took 4 bases from V and 7 from J, leaving 14 bases between them. This CDR3 region has 15 residues.